The entry that follows covers one T cell receptor beta chain sequence. The antigen remains unidentified. The sample originates from a study of cytomegalovirus exposure and HLA in healthy donors. Study context: Unique TCRs from HLA-typed donors, some 85 million of them, were held in an early data release.

Researchers ran the PCR with 60 Vbeta and 13 Jbeta primers. This table comes from immunoSEQ multiplex PCR, and its TCRdb copy is limited to in-frame clones, with some not included. Of about 140,000 clones in the sample, around four fifths were seen once. Germline values: CDR1 SGHDT, CDR2 YYEEEE. This CDR3 is 15 amino acids long. V lost 4 bases and J lost 10, with 18 bases in between. Overall study findings and caveats: Published work reported that the classifier diagnosed cytomegalovirus status with high specificity and sensitivity. The likely explanation for a cluster of highly shared sequence variants was sequencing artifact.

The chain is built from TRBV5-6 and TRBJ1-6, with D tentatively TRBD1 (5 bases). The sequence was obtained from a boy between 2 and 10 years old in good health and CMV-seronegative. The sequenced sample consisted of PBMCs. This chain's CDR3 is CASSPFGNGGSPLHF. DNA for the CDR3: TGTGCCAGCAGCCCCTTCGGTAACGGGGGATCACCCCTCCACTTT. Together with reference TRBV5-6 and TRBJ1-6, the CDR3 gives the full variable domain: DAGVTQSPTHLIKTRGQQVTLRCSPKSGHDTVSWYQQALGQGPQFIFQYYEEEERQRGNFPDRFSGHQFPNYSSELNVNALLLGDSALYLCASSPFGNGGSPLHFGNGTRLTVT.